This entry lists 13 T cell receptor beta chains sequenced from one sample in a study of blood T cell repertoires in COVID-19. The repertoire was sequenced with immunoSEQ multiplex PCR; TCRdb's copy has only in-frame clones and lacks some. The sample carries around 50,000 clones, 77% recorded once. Specimen: peripheral blood. The receptors here all came from a human donor with active or convalescent COVID-19. The donor label of this sample is uncertain.

This chain joins TRBV3-1 (or the pseudogene TRBV3-2) and TRBJ1-2; D not certain. Trimming stripped 0 bases from V and 3 bases from J, with 11 bases between. The CDR3 runs 15 residues. CDR1 LGHDT and CDR2 YNNKEL come from the germline V gene (reference sequence). CDR3 sequence (DNA): TGTGCCAGCAGCCAAGACAGCGGCCGATACTATGGCTACACCTTC. Protein product: CASSQDSGRYYGYTF.

The chain has TRBV27 and TRBJ1-6, with no clear D. Germline lookup yields CDR1 MNHEY and CDR2 SMNVEV (reference sequence). Trimming removed 3 bases from V and 6 bases from J, with 9 bases in between. The CDR3 is made up of 14 amino acids. CDR3 sequence reads: CASSFNIPNSPLHF. The CDR3 region has the DNA TGTGCCAGCAGTTTTAACATCCCTAATTCACCCCTCCACTTT.

CDR3 DNA: TGCGCCAGCAGCCAAGATCGGCGGGAGTCCCCCCACGAGCAGTACTTC. Amino acid sequence: CASSQDRRESPHEQYF. The rearrangement joins TRBV4-3 to TRBJ2-7, with 7 bases lining up with TRBD2. This CDR3 is 16 amino acids long. Germline CDR1 reads LGHNA; CDR2 reads YSLEER. Trimming removed 0 bases from V and 5 bases from J; junction bases left unmatched: 10.

J is TRBJ2-5 and V is TRBV6-5; TRBD1 matches at 9 bases. Losses at the gene ends were 6 bases for V and 5 bases for J; bases not matched to a gene: 4. The CDR3 loop spans 13 amino acids. Germline-derived CDR1 and CDR2 are MNHEY and SVGAGI. Here the CDR3 DNA reads TGTGCCAGCAGACGGGACAGGGTGGAGACCCAGTACTTC. It translates to CASRRDRVETQYF.

This chain links TRBV7-9 with TRBJ2-2; TRBD2 aligns across 10 bases. Germline V lookup: CDR1 SEHNR, CDR2 FQNEAQ (reference sequence). CDR3 length equals 19 residues. V shed 1 base and J 1 base; nucleotides not matched to a gene: 9. CDR3 coding DNA: TGTGCCAGCAGCTTAGTCAGCGGGAGGGCGTTAAAGAACACCGGGGAGCTGTTTTTT. Translated, it gives CASSLVSGRALKNTGELFF.

The V and J genes are TRBV5-1 and TRBJ2-7; TRBD1 agrees at 12 bases. CDR3 length: 15 amino acids. V was clipped by 0 bases and J by 6 bases; unmatched bases: 4. Germline V CDR1 and CDR2: SGHRS, YFSETQ. CDR3: CASSLGGTGGFEQYF. CDR3 DNA: TGCGCCAGCAGCTTGGGCGGGACAGGGGGCTTCGAGCAGTACTTC.

V and J are TRBV28 and TRBJ1-6, with a possible D match to TRBD1 (5 bases). Trimming pared 6 bases from V and 9 bases from J, leaving 18 bases between. Germline-derived CDR1 and CDR2 are MDHEN and SYDVKM. The CDR3 spans 15 residues. CDR3 in amino acids: CASSYPFAGGSPLHF. The CDR3 DNA follows: TGTGCCAGCAGCTACCCGTTCGCGGGGGGTTCACCCCTCCACTTT.

This chain uses TRBV5-1 with TRBJ1-2; TRBD1 matches at 7 bases. In germline, CDR1 is SGHRS, CDR2 YFSETQ. V was pared by 0 bases and J by 3 bases, with 8 bases of the junction left unmatched. This CDR3 comprises 16 residues. Written as DNA, the CDR3 is TGCGCCAGCAGCTTGGGACAGGGTCCGGTCGACTATGGCTACACCTTC. It translates to CASSLGQGPVDYGYTF.

For the CDR3, the DNA is TGTGCCAGCAGTTACTCGGCCCGAAAAGCTTTCTTT. It yields the protein CASSYSARKAFF. The V and J genes are TRBV6-2 or TRBV6-3 and TRBJ1-1; the D is unclear. CDR1 is MNHEY, CDR2 SVGEGT, per germline. V was shortened by 0 bases and J by 9 bases, with 8 bases between the two germline ends. The CDR3 length is 12 residues.

The gene calls are TRBV10-1 and TRBJ2-7; no reliable D call. V lost 4 bases and J lost 3, with 19 bases in between. The germline CDR1 and CDR2 sequences are WNHNN and SYGVQD (reference sequence). The CDR3 covers 16 residues. The CDR3 loop is CASSVVEQSPFYEQYF. CDR3 nucleotide sequence: TGCGCCAGCAGTGTGGTAGAACAGTCCCCTTTCTACGAGCAGTACTTC.

Only one count was recorded for this clone. The sample holds other DNA sequences that translate to the same CDR3. This chain links TRBV25-1 with TRBJ2-2, with D perhaps matching TRBD2 (6 bases). Germline V gives CDR1 MGHDK, CDR2 SYGVNS. There are 18 residues in the CDR3. V shed 6 bases and J shed 1 base, with 21 bases lying between them. CDR3 nucleotide sequence: TGTGCCAGCAGCCCATTTAAGGGCGGGATCTTGAACACCGGGGAGCTGTTTTTT. It encodes CASSPFKGGILNTGELFF.

The CDR3 reads CATSDAGPGEAFF. The CDR3 region has the DNA TGTGCCACCAGTGATGCCGGGCCAGGGGAAGCTTTCTTT. This chain links TRBV24-1 with TRBJ1-1; perhaps TRBD1 as D (5 bases). The CDR3 is made up of 13 amino acids. Trimming stripped 3 bases from V and 8 bases from J, with 12 bases between. Germline-derived CDR1 and CDR2 are KGHDR and SFDVKD.

J is TRBJ1-1 and V is TRBV9; perhaps TRBD1 as D (5 bases). This CDR3 is 14 amino acids long. The germline V gene has CDR1 SGDLS and CDR2 YYNGEE. V lost 0 bases and J lost 3, with 9 bases in between. The CDR3 sequence: CASSVGQGHTEAFF. The CDR3 DNA sequence: TGTGCCAGCAGCGTAGGTCAGGGTCACACTGAAGCTTTCTTT.